A single sample is the source of the 14 T cell receptor beta chains below, sequenced in a study of technical replicates of blood from a handful of donors. Some clones are missing from TCRdb's copy, which holds only in-frame ones; the method was immunoSEQ multiplex PCR. The repertoire consists of 85,000 to 100,000 clones, with approximately 94% occurring once and the leading ten covering roughly 0.23%. The source material was T cells isolated from PBMCs. These receptor sequences come from a human donor in good health.

This clone was seen once. The J gene is TRBJ1-1, the V gene TRBV7-6, with 7 bases lining up with TRBD1. Germline assignment: CDR1 SGHVS and CDR2 FNYEAQ. The CDR3 sequence is 18 residues long. Germline trimming cut 1 base from V and 0 bases from J; bases unmatched to any gene: 11. The CDR3 DNA follows: TGTGCCAGCAGCTTAGTGCCAGGGGGTACCACCATGAACACTGAAGCTTTCTTT. Encoded protein: CASSLVPGGTTMNTEAFF.

This chain connects TRBV7-3 to TRBJ2-1; D uncertain. Trimming pared 2 bases from V and 5 bases from J, leaving 10 bases between. The CDR3 totals 14 residues. Germline lookup yields CDR1 SGHTA and CDR2 FQGTGA. In DNA, the CDR3 is TGTGCCAGCAGCTTATTCGGAGCGAACAATGAGCAGTTCTTC. It encodes CASSLFGANNEQFF.

This clone came up once. The chain joins TRBV7-9 to TRBJ2-7, with D tentatively TRBD2 (6 bases). The V and J ends lost 5 bases and 0 bases respectively, with 20 bases between them. CDR1 and CDR2 (germline): SEHNR, FQNEAQ (reference sequence). The CDR3 is made up of 17 amino acids. The CDR3 spells CASSELFLGGDSYEQYF. CDR3 coding DNA: TGTGCCAGCAGCGAGCTATTCTTGGGAGGTGACTCCTACGAGCAGTACTTC. Variable domain in full (rest from reference TRBV7-9 and TRBJ2-7): DTGVSQNPRHKITKRGQNVTFRCDPISEHNRLYWYRQTLGQGPEFLTYFQNEAQLEKSRLLSDRFSAERPKGSFSTLEIQRTEQGDSAMYLCASSELFLGGDSYEQYFGPGTRLTVT.

The chain has TRBV30 and TRBJ2-2; TRBD2 agrees at 9 bases. Germline V gene lookup returns CDR1 GTSNPN and CDR2 SVGIG (reference sequence). Trimming took 4 bases from V and 4 from J; bases not matched to a gene: 10. There are 16 residues in the CDR3. The CDR3 DNA reads as TGTGCCTGGACTCAGAGCGGGGGGCGGCGCACCGGGGAGCTGTTTTTT. Translated, it gives CAWTQSGGRRTGELFF.

The V gene is TRBV28, the J gene TRBJ2-3, with 8 bases that match TRBD1. Germline CDR1 is MDHEN and CDR2 is SYDVKM. Losses at the gene ends were 5 bases for V and 3 bases for J; bases not matched to a gene: 7. The CDR3 is 15 residues long. This CDR3 reads CASSRGQGGTDTQYF. In nucleotides, the CDR3 is TGTGCCAGCAGTCGCGGACAGGGTGGGACAGATACGCAGTATTTT.

The V and J genes are TRBV4-1 and TRBJ2-1, with TRBD2 matching 10 bases. Germline CDR1 MGHRA, CDR2 YSYEKL. Trimming removed 0 bases from V and 6 bases from J; junction bases left unmatched: 8. The CDR3 is made up of 17 amino acids. This CDR3 is CASSQDATIAGGNEQFF. The CDR3 DNA is TGCGCCAGCAGCCAAGATGCGACAATAGCGGGGGGCAATGAGCAGTTCTTC.

The genes are TRBV27 and TRBJ2-1; 12 bases are shared with TRBD1. J lost 8 bases, V lost 8 bases, and 10 bases had no gene match. Per the germline V gene, CDR1 is MNHEY and CDR2 is SMNVEV (reference sequence). CDR3 size: 15 residues. The CDR3 bases are TGTGCCAGCGGGTCTTTGGGACAGGGGGCATATGAGCAGTTCTTC. Translation gives CASGSLGQGAYEQFF.

V gene TRBV7-9 combines with J gene TRBJ1-2; 7 bases agree with TRBD1. This CDR3 spans 15 amino acids. CDR1 is SEHNR, CDR2 FQNEAQ, per germline (reference sequence). V gave up 5 bases and J gave up 6 bases; unmatched junction bases: 12. Here the CDR3 reads CASSTGQAQRDGYTF. In nucleotides, the CDR3 is TGTGCCAGCAGCACAGGACAGGCCCAAAGGGATGGCTACACCTTC.

This rearrangement joins TRBV28 to TRBJ2-7; 7 bases fit TRBD1. Germline CDR1 is MDHEN and CDR2 is SYDVKM. V was pared by 5 bases and J by 2 bases, with 15 bases of the junction left unmatched. The CDR3 totals 17 residues. The CDR3 DNA reads as TGTGCCAGCAGTCCTCCCCGCCCGGGACAGAGTACCTACGAGCAGTACTTC. Its translation is CASSPPRPGQSTYEQYF.

V and J are TRBV5-8 and TRBJ2-7; 15 bases are a match to TRBD2. This CDR3 comprises 15 residues. Germline-derived CDR1 and CDR2 are SGHTS and YDEGEE. The trim removed 5 bases at V and 5 bases at J, leaving 5 bases unmatched. CDR3: CASRRGTSGRNEQYF. CDR3 sequence (DNA): TGTGCCAGCAGACGTGGGACTAGCGGGAGGAACGAGCAGTACTTC.

The V gene is TRBV7-6, the J gene TRBJ2-5, with TRBD2 matching over 10 bases. The CDR3 runs 16 residues. The V gene end was trimmed by 0 bases and the J gene end by 1 base; junction bases not matched to a gene: 2. The germline gives CDR1 SGHVS, CDR2 FNYEAQ. CDR3 nucleotides: TGTGCCAGCAGCTTAGCGCCTAGCGGGAGCCAAGAGACCCAGTACTTC. It codes for CASSLAPSGSQETQYF.

The gene calls are TRBV14 and TRBJ2-3; TRBD2 aligns across 10 bases. The CDR3 spans 18 residues. The trim removed 2 bases at V and 0 bases at J, leaving 8 bases unmatched. CDR1 SGHDN and CDR2 FVKESK come from the germline V gene. CDR3 sequence reads: CASSQPSGRIFSTDTQYF. Here the CDR3 DNA reads TGTGCCAGCAGCCAACCTAGCGGGAGAATCTTTAGCACAGATACGCAGTATTTT. Complete variable domain (other parts from reference TRBV14 and TRBJ2-3): EAGVTQFPSHSVIEKGQTVTLRCDPISGHDNLYWYRRVMGKEIKFLLHFVKESKQDESGMPNNRFLAERTGGTYSTLKVQPAELEDSGVYFCASSQPSGRIFSTDTQYFGPGTRLTVL.

This clone has a handful of counts. The chain carries TRBV11-3 and TRBJ1-1; 9 bases line up with TRBD1. After removal of 5 bases from V and 10 bases from J, the junction contained 8 bases not matched to a gene. Germline assignment: CDR1 SGHNT and CDR2 YENEEA. This CDR3 region has 13 residues. CDR3: CASSAGQGAVAFF. The CDR3 region has the DNA TGTGCCAGCAGCGCGGGACAGGGCGCCGTAGCTTTCTTT.

The chain joins TRBV18 to TRBJ2-4; D might be TRBD2 (5 bases). CDR1 is KGHSH, CDR2 LQKENI, per germline. There are 14 residues in the CDR3. V was shortened by 3 bases and J by 9 bases, with 15 bases between the two germline ends. Written as DNA, the CDR3 is TGTGCCAGCTCACCCCTAGCTCCCGTGGGCATTCAGTACTTC. It encodes CASSPLAPVGIQYF.